The sequence of this T cell receptor (beta chain) was determined in a study of cytomegalovirus exposure and HLA in healthy donors. The CDR3 consists of 14 residues. CDR1 is SGHVS and CDR2 is FQNEAQ in the germline V gene. The junction had 11 bases not matched to a gene; V was cut back by 6 bases and J by 7 bases. The primer mix had 60 Vbeta and 13 Jbeta primers. Some clones are missing from TCRdb's copy, which holds only in-frame ones; the method was immunoSEQ multiplex PCR. The sample shows fewer than 85,000 clones, about four fifths of them seen only once. This chain joins TRBV7-8 and TRBJ2-7, with TRBD1 matching 8 bases. The specimen was PBMCs. The source is a male donor in good health and CMV-seropositive. CDR3 nucleotides: TGTGCCAGCAGAGAAACAGGGGGGCCGTGGGAGCAGTACTTC. It encodes CASRETGGPWEQYF.